This entry lists 28 T cell receptor beta chains sequenced from one sample in a study of blood T cell repertoires in COVID-19. Repertoires were generated with immunoSEQ multiplex PCR, while TCRdb's copy carries only in-frame clones and drops some. The sample consists of around 300,000 clones, about 90% of them appearing once. The sequenced material came from peripheral blood. The source of these receptors is a woman aged 40 to 49 with acute or convalescent COVID-19.

This chain links TRBV6-6 with TRBJ1-3, with unresolved D. CDR1 MNHNY and CDR2 SVGAGI come from the germline V gene (reference sequence). This CDR3 contains 14 residues. Trimming shortened V by 5 bases and J by 1 base, and 9 bases separated the two germline ends. The CDR3 here is CASSRSWSGNTIYF. As DNA, the CDR3 is TGTGCCAGCAGTCGTAGCTGGTCTGGAAACACCATATATTTT.

The chain carries TRBV25-1 and TRBJ1-2; D is perhaps TRBD1 (5 bases). Germline V CDR1 and CDR2: MGHDK, SYGVNS. V lost 3 bases and J lost 3, with 20 bases in between. CDR3 length: 17 residues. The CDR3 DNA follows: TGTGCCAGCAGTGAGGGGGGGGGTACCCCGAGCCACTATGGCTACACCTTC. Its protein is CASSEGGGTPSHYGYTF.

Here the CDR3 reads CASSPFLGRDNEQFF. The DNA of the CDR3 is TGTGCCAGCAGCCCATTCCTAGGGAGAGACAATGAGCAGTTCTTC. V and J are TRBV27 and TRBJ2-1, with D maybe TRBD2 (5 bases). This CDR3 contains 15 residues. Trimming left V 6 bases short and J 5 bases short, with 17 bases between. Germline CDR1 is MNHEY and CDR2 is SMNVEV (reference sequence).

This clone turned up a few times. The genes are TRBV5-6 and TRBJ1-2, with TRBD1 as a possible D gene (5 bases). Trimming removed 1 base from V and 6 bases from J, with 10 bases in between. Germline lookup yields CDR1 SGHDT and CDR2 YYEEEE. CDR3 size: 13 residues. The CDR3 DNA reads TGTGCCAGCAGCTTGACAGGTATCGATGGCTACACCTTC. It specifies CASSLTGIDGYTF. Complete variable domain (other parts from reference TRBV5-6 and TRBJ1-2): DAGVTQSPTHLIKTRGQQVTLRCSPKSGHDTVSWYQQALGQGPQFIFQYYEEEERQRGNFPDRFSGHQFPNYSSELNVNALLLGDSALYLCASSLTGIDGYTFGSGTRLTVV.

This chain uses TRBV7-8 with TRBJ1-1; TRBD1 is a possible D gene (5 bases). There are 16 residues in the CDR3. Germline CDR1 reads SGHVS; CDR2 reads FQNEAQ. V lost 0 bases to trimming and J lost 6 bases, with 17 bases between them. The chain's CDR3 is CASSLASGGTYSEAFF. In DNA, the CDR3 is TGTGCCAGCAGCTTAGCGTCGGGGGGGACTTATTCTGAAGCTTTCTTT.

V and J are TRBV21-1 and TRBJ2-5; the table's TRBD1 call for D was not verified on the DNA. TRBV21-1 is labeled a pseudogene. CDR3 size: 16 residues. This chain's CDR3 is CASSKGKRDRQETQYF. The CDR3 DNA sequence: TGTGCCAGCAGCAAAGGGAAGAGGGACAGGCAAGAGACCCAGTACTTC.

This clone was seen once. This same CDR3 is encoded by further DNA sequences in the sample. V gene TRBV11-2 combines with J gene TRBJ1-2; a possible D gene is TRBD1 (5 bases). The CDR3 loop spans 12 amino acids. Germline V gene sequence: CDR1 SGHAT, CDR2 FQNNGV. V lost 3 bases, J lost 6 bases, and 8 bases lay in between. CDR3 residues: CASSFEGDGYTF. The CDR3, as DNA: TGTGCCAGCAGCTTTGAAGGGGATGGCTACACCTTC.

The chain has TRBV6-6 and TRBJ1-2; D is perhaps TRBD1 (5 bases). CDR3 length: 15 residues. The germline V and J ends were trimmed by 2 bases and 6 bases, with 16 bases remaining between them. Germline assignment: CDR1 MNHNY and CDR2 SVGAGI (reference sequence). CDR3 bases: TGTGCCAGCAGTTACCCTGATCGATCGGGGGATGGCTACACCTTC. It specifies CASSYPDRSGDGYTF.

The V call is TRBV18, the J call TRBJ2-7, with D possibly matching TRBD1 (8 bases). V gave up 6 bases and J gave up 5 bases, with 17 bases separating them. This CDR3 has 14 amino acids. Germline values: CDR1 KGHSH, CDR2 LQKENI. CDR3 DNA: TGTGCCAGCTCGCGAACAGGGGGGGTCCACGAGCAGTACGTC. This gives the protein CASSRTGGVHEQYV.

The chain recombines TRBV7-3 with TRBJ1-1; possibly TRBD1 for D (6 bases). This CDR3 has 15 residues. Trimming left V 0 bases short and J 5 bases short, with 13 bases between. The germline V gene has CDR1 SGHTA and CDR2 FQGTGA. This CDR3 reads CASSLTAGRGTEAFF. CDR3 sequence (DNA): TGTGCCAGCAGCTTAACCGCCGGGAGGGGGACTGAAGCTTTCTTT.

This clone was counted once. The chain combines TRBV6-1 with TRBJ2-3; 8 positions match TRBD2. The junction had 15 bases not matched to a gene; V was cut back by 4 bases and J by 6 bases. This CDR3 is built from 17 residues. Germline CDR1 reads MNHNS; CDR2 reads SASEGT. CDR3 in amino acids: CASSALDGGVAGDTQYF. CDR3 in DNA: TGTGCCAGCAGTGCCCTTGACGGGGGGGTTGCTGGGGATACGCAGTATTTT.

The chain employs TRBV4-1 and TRBJ1-1; 7 bases align to TRBD1. Trimming at V came to 3 bases and at J to 4 bases, leaving 14 bases not matched to a gene. Looked up from germline, CDR1 is MGHRA and CDR2 is YSYEKL. The CDR3 runs 17 residues. The CDR3 nucleotides are TGCGCCAGCAGCCAGGGCTTGAGGGGGCTTGATAGCACTGAAGCTTTCTTT. This gives the protein CASSQGLRGLDSTEAFF.

This clone was detected ten times or more. The same CDR3 arises from other DNA sequences in this sample as well. This sequence joins TRBV24-1 and TRBJ1-1, with D possibly matching TRBD1 (5 bases). The V and J ends lost 5 bases and 0 bases respectively, with 9 bases between them. The CDR3 sequence is 14 residues long. Germline CDR1 KGHDR, CDR2 SFDVKD. CDR3 sequence: CATSATGLNTEAFF. Written as DNA, the CDR3 is TGTGCCACCAGTGCAACAGGACTGAACACTGAAGCTTTCTTT.

J is TRBJ1-1 and V is TRBV30, with TRBD1 matching 7 bases. This CDR3 has 15 residues. CDR1 GTSNPN and CDR2 SVGIG come from the germline V gene (reference sequence). The V gene end was trimmed by 0 bases and the J gene end by 1 base; junction bases not matched to a gene: 5. The CDR3 reads CAWSVLRGPNTEAFF. The CDR3 coding sequence is TGTGCCTGGAGTGTACTGAGGGGGCCGAACACTGAAGCTTTCTTT.

The chain carries TRBV19 and TRBJ1-5; D gene uncertain. The V gene lost 3 bases and the J gene lost 0 bases, with 9 bases spanning the gap. Germline lookup yields CDR1 LNHDA and CDR2 SQIVND (reference sequence). The CDR3 sequence is 15 residues long. The CDR3 sequence is CASSIVLASNQPQHF. Here the CDR3 DNA reads TGTGCCAGTAGTATCGTTCTGGCTAGCAATCAGCCCCAGCATTTT.

This clone was counted a single time. V usage is TRBV6-5 and J usage is TRBJ1-1, with D maybe TRBD1 (6 bases). CDR1 MNHEY and CDR2 SVGAGI come from the germline V gene. V lost 7 bases and J lost 4, with 19 bases in between. The CDR3 sequence is 15 residues long. The CDR3: CASTLRGGPGTEAFF. Here the CDR3 DNA reads TGTGCCAGCACCCTTAGAGGGGGTCCTGGCACTGAAGCTTTCTTT.

The genes are TRBV2 and TRBJ2-7, with D possibly TRBD2 on 6 matching bases. In germline, CDR1 is SNHLY, CDR2 FYNNEI. The CDR3 is made up of 12 amino acids. The V and J ends lost 8 bases and 1 base respectively, with 9 bases between them. This CDR3 is CASGTGSYEQYV. CDR3 sequence (DNA): TGTGCCAGCGGGACTGGATCCTACGAGCAGTACGTC.

In nucleotides, the CDR3 is TGTGCCAGCAGCCAGGGACAGGGGAATTCACCCCTCCACTTT. Translating gives CASSQGQGNSPLHF. The gene calls are TRBV4-2 and TRBJ1-6; 10 bases agree with TRBD1. Per the germline V gene, CDR1 is LGHNA and CDR2 is YNFKEQ. This CDR3 comprises 14 residues. Trimming took 3 bases from V and 7 from J; bases not matched to a gene: 0.

This rearrangement joins TRBV5-4 to TRBJ1-5, with TRBD1 matching over 8 bases. The CDR3 runs 13 residues. Germline V gene data show CDR1 as SGHNT and CDR2 as YYREEE (reference sequence). V dropped 4 bases and J dropped 6; count of bases not matched to a gene: 3. CDR3 coding DNA: TGTGCCAGCAGCCTTCAGGGGGCTCAGCCCCAGCATTTT. As protein: CASSLQGAQPQHF.

CDR3 DNA: TGTGCCAGAGACCGCCCGGGGGGCCCGACCGGAAACACCATATATTTT. Translated: CARDRPGGPTGNTIYF. The gene calls are TRBV2 and TRBJ1-3; D possibly corresponds to TRBD1 (6 bases). The CDR3 runs to 16 residues. Germline lookup yields CDR1 SNHLY and CDR2 FYNNEI. V lost 9 bases to trimming and J lost 4 bases, with 22 bases between them. Supplemented by reference TRBV2 and TRBJ1-3, the full variable domain reads EPEVTQTPSHQVTQMGQEVILRCVPISNHLYFYWYRQILGQKVEFLVSFYNNEISEKSEIFDDQFSVERPDGSNFTLKIRSTKLEDSAMYFCARDRPGGPTGNTIYFGEGSWLTVV.

V usage is TRBV29-1 and J usage is TRBJ1-1; the match to TRBD1 covers 9 bases. Germline CDR1 reads SQVTM; CDR2 reads ANQGSEA. The CDR3 is 13 amino acids. After removal of 6 bases from V and 1 base from J, the junction contained 3 bases not matched to a gene. The CDR3: CSVRTGENTEAFF. CDR3 in DNA: TGCAGCGTCCGGACAGGGGAGAACACTGAAGCTTTCTTT.

V is TRBV3-1 (or the pseudogene TRBV3-2) and J is TRBJ2-1, with D possibly being TRBD1 (6 bases). V dropped 3 bases and J dropped 4 bases, with 7 bases sitting between them. This CDR3 contains 13 residues. Germline V gives CDR1 LGHDT, CDR2 YNNKEL (reference sequence). The CDR3 DNA sequence: TGTGCCAGCAGCCATGACAGGTACAATGAGCAGTTCTTC. Translated: CASSHDRYNEQFF.

The genes are TRBV5-5 and TRBJ1-2; D unresolved. CDR3 length: 11 residues. Trimming left V 3 bases short and J 3 bases short, with 3 bases between. Germline V gives CDR1 SGHKS, CDR2 YYEKEE (reference sequence). CDR3 in DNA: TGTGCCAGCAGCTCGGACTATGGCTACACCTTC. Translating gives CASSSDYGYTF.

This clone is a singleton in its sample. The V call is TRBV25-1, the J call TRBJ1-6; 7 bases map to TRBD1. V was clipped by 5 bases and J by 18 bases; unmatched bases: 13. The CDR3 extends over 13 amino acids. Germline V gene lookup returns CDR1 MGHDK and CDR2 SYGVNS. CDR3 sequence reads: CASSQTGLGSAHF. For the CDR3, the DNA is TGTGCCAGCAGTCAGACAGGGTTGGGATCAGCCCACTTT.

V and J are TRBV9 and TRBJ1-5; D is unclear. V gave up 0 bases and J gave up 3 bases, with 7 bases separating them. Looked up from germline, CDR1 is SGDLS and CDR2 is YYNGEE. The CDR3 covers 14 residues. CDR3 DNA sequence: TGTGCCAGCAGCGTAGGGGCCGACAATCAGCCCCAGCATTTT. It is translated as CASSVGADNQPQHF.

This clone appeared once. J is TRBJ1-2 and V is TRBV4-1; 7 bases line up with TRBD1. After removal of 4 bases from V and 0 bases from J, the junction contained 11 bases not matched to a gene. CDR1 MGHRA and CDR2 YSYEKL come from the germline V gene. This CDR3 has 17 amino acids. CDR3 region: CASSPGANRGPNYGYTF. CDR3 nucleotide sequence: TGCGCCAGCAGCCCTGGGGCTAACAGGGGCCCTAACTATGGCTACACCTTC.

The chain links TRBV11-2 to TRBJ2-2, with D possibly being TRBD2 (5 bases). The CDR3 runs 13 residues. CDR1 is SGHAT and CDR2 is FQNNGV in the germline V gene. Trimming stripped 1 base from V and 6 bases from J, with 6 bases between. In DNA form, the CDR3 reads TGTGCCAGCAGCTTAGCAGCGGCCGGGGAGCTGTTTTTT. This sequence encodes CASSLAAAGELFF.

Of note for this clone: One end of the junction varies from germline; a read error may be responsible. J is TRBJ1-1 and V is TRBV29-1; D call uncertain. CDR3 size: 13 residues. Germline CDR1 and CDR2: SQVTM and ANQGSEA. Here the CDR3 reads CRVERGRNTEAFF. The CDR3 bases are TGCAGAGTTGAGAGAGGGCGGAACACTGAAGCTTTCTTT. The whole variable domain, remainder taken from reference TRBV29-1 and TRBJ1-1, is SAVISQKPSRDICQRGTSLTIQCQVDSQVTMMFWYRQQPGQSLTLIATANQGSEATYESGFVIDKFPISRPNLTFSTLTVSNMSPEDSSIYLCRVERGRNTEAFFGQGTRLTVV.